This passage covers 16 T cell receptor beta chains from one sample sequenced in a study of shared clonotypes between healthy human individuals. Terminally differentiated effector memory CD45RA+ cells were excluded by CCR7 positive selection of CD45RO-negative cells. Here immunoSEQ multiplex PCR was the method, and the copy in TCRdb shows in-frame clones only, minus some. Altogether roughly 2 million clones are present, around 96% being singletons, with the ten largest covering about 1.1%. Input material: naive CD8+ T cells sorted from blood. The source of these receptors is a man aged 18 to 29 in good health.

The J gene is TRBJ2-3, the V gene TRBV9; D could derive from TRBD1 or TRBD2 (5 bases each). The V gene lost 4 bases and the J gene lost 2 bases, with 14 bases spanning the gap. Germline CDR1 reads SGDLS; CDR2 reads YYNGEE. This CDR3 contains 15 residues. The CDR3 here is CASSPSGRTTDTQYF. CDR3 DNA sequence: TGTGCCAGCAGCCCTTCGGGGCGGACCACAGATACGCAGTATTTT.

The gene calls are TRBV13 and TRBJ2-5; the D is unclear. Per the germline V gene, CDR1 is PRHDT and CDR2 is FYEKMQ (reference sequence). CDR3 size: 13 residues. Trimming pared 6 bases from V and 2 bases from J, leaving 10 bases between. The CDR3 is CASSGKGQETQYF. The CDR3 DNA is TGTGCCAGCAGTGGAAAGGGTCAAGAGACCCAGTACTTC.

V is TRBV4-3 and J is TRBJ2-3, with TRBD2 matching 7 bases. The CDR3 is 17 residues long. CDR1 is LGHNA and CDR2 is YSLEER in the germline V gene. J gave up 1 base and V 0 bases, and 7 bases lay outside the gene matches. The CDR3 nucleotides read TGCGCCAGCAGCCAAGATCCGGCTAGCGGAGGCACAGATACGCAGTATTTT. Protein product: CASSQDPASGGTDTQYF.

The chain carries TRBV29-1 and TRBJ1-2, with 12 bases identical to TRBD1. This CDR3 has 14 amino acids. V gave up 4 bases and J gave up 5 bases; unmatched junction bases: 5. Looked up from germline, CDR1 is SQVTM and CDR2 is ANQGSEA. CDR3 in DNA: TGCAGCGTTGGGGGGACAGGGGGCATGTATGGCTACACCTTC. Translating gives CSVGGTGGMYGYTF. Together with reference TRBV29-1 and TRBJ1-2, the CDR3 gives the full variable domain: SAVISQKPSRDICQRGTSLTIQCQVDSQVTMMFWYRQQPGQSLTLIATANQGSEATYESGFVIDKFPISRPNLTFSTLTVSNMSPEDSSIYLCSVGGTGGMYGYTFGSGTRLTVV.

As to this clone: Other DNA sequences in this specimen translate into the identical CDR3. The V call is TRBV11-3, the J call TRBJ2-7, with D perhaps given as TRBD1 or TRBD2 (5 bases each). The germline V gene has CDR1 SGHNT and CDR2 YENEEA. The CDR3 totals 13 residues. With 5 bases removed from V and 4 bases from J, the gap between germline ends came to 12 bases. CDR3 sequence reads: CASSLAQGYEQYF. The CDR3 DNA reads as TGTGCCAGCAGCCTAGCCCAGGGTTACGAGCAGTACTTC.

The chain is built from TRBV30 and TRBJ2-7; possibly TRBD1 for D (6 bases). Trimming removed 7 bases at V and 0 bases at J, with 10 bases between. Germline-derived CDR1 and CDR2 are GTSNPN and SVGIG (reference sequence). CDR3 length: 12 amino acids. CDR3 bases: TGTGCCTCCCGGGACAACTCCTACGAGCAGTACTTC. Its translation is CASRDNSYEQYF.

V gene TRBV5-5 combines with J gene TRBJ2-7; D is perhaps TRBD1 (6 bases). This CDR3 comprises 14 residues. CDR1 is SGHKS and CDR2 is YYEKEE in the germline V gene (reference sequence). Deletions cut 3 bases from V and 4 bases from J, with 14 bases between. CDR3 coding DNA: TGTGCCAGCAGCTCCCGGGACATATTGTACGAGCAGTACTTC. Amino acids: CASSSRDILYEQYF.

V is TRBV27 and J is TRBJ2-7, with a possible D match to TRBD1 (5 bases). CDR3 size: 16 residues. Germline V CDR1 and CDR2: MNHEY, SMNVEV (reference sequence). The germline V and J ends were trimmed by 4 bases and 3 bases, with 19 bases remaining between them. For the CDR3, the DNA is TGTGCCAGCAGTTGGTCATCGACAGTTCCATACTACGAGCAGTACTTC. It translates to CASSWSSTVPYYEQYF.

The chain carries TRBV13 and TRBJ2-7; D ambiguous. Germline values: CDR1 PRHDT, CDR2 FYEKMQ (reference sequence). The V gene lost 3 bases and the J gene lost 3 bases, with 12 bases spanning the gap. This CDR3 has 14 residues. In DNA, the CDR3 is TGTGCCAGCAGCTTGGGTGACTGGAACTACGAGCAGTACTTC. As protein: CASSLGDWNYEQYF.

A word on this clone: Within the sample, other DNA sequences also encode this same CDR3. The rearrangement joins TRBV2 to TRBJ1-4; weak D call: TRBD1 (5 bases). The length of the CDR3 is 14 residues. The V end was cut by 4 bases, the J end by 4 bases, with 10 bases between. In germline, CDR1 is SNHLY, CDR2 FYNNEI. CDR3 loop: CASSGWGLNEKLFF. In DNA, the CDR3 is TGTGCCAGCAGTGGATGGGGCCTTAATGAAAAACTGTTTTTT.

The chain links TRBV30 to TRBJ1-3; D is perhaps TRBD1 (5 bases). This CDR3 is built from 19 residues. Trimming cost V 4 bases and J 2 bases, with 27 bases left between them. Germline CDR1 reads GTSNPN; CDR2 reads SVGIG (reference sequence). This CDR3 reads CAWTDRRVAGRKTGNTIYF. Here the CDR3 DNA reads TGTGCCTGGACCGACCGCAGGGTGGCAGGCCGGAAAACTGGAAACACCATATATTTT.

The chain is built from TRBV7-9 and TRBJ2-7, with D perhaps TRBD1 or TRBD2 (5 bases each). Trimming shortened V by 4 bases and J by 2 bases, and 21 bases separated the two germline ends. This CDR3 comprises 17 residues. CDR1 and CDR2 (germline): SEHNR, FQNEAQ (reference sequence). The CDR3 sequence: CASSSHSGHGRPYEQYF. The CDR3 coding sequence is TGTGCCAGCAGCTCCCACAGCGGACACGGTAGGCCCTACGAGCAGTACTTC.

The rearrangement joins TRBV19 to TRBJ2-7; 8 bases align to TRBD1. This CDR3 has 14 amino acids. With 5 bases clipped from V and 12 bases from J, the junction kept 15 bases outside the gene matches. CDR1 and CDR2 (germline): LNHDA, SQIVND (reference sequence). In DNA, the CDR3 is TGTGCCAGTAGTCCCGGAACAGGGGGTTTGCCTGCGTACTTC. Encoded protein: CASSPGTGGLPAYF.

The genes are TRBV7-3 and TRBJ1-3, with D perhaps matching TRBD1 (5 bases). There are 14 residues in the CDR3. The germline V and J ends were trimmed by 9 bases and 7 bases, with 19 bases remaining between them. Germline V gives CDR1 SGHTA, CDR2 FQGTGA. DNA for the CDR3: TGTGCCAGAGAGGGACGACGGGTATGGAACACCATATATTTT. Protein sequence: CAREGRRVWNTIYF.

The chain combines TRBV5-1 with TRBJ1-1; 8 bases are shared with TRBD1. This CDR3 spans 15 amino acids. Germline CDR1 reads SGHRS; CDR2 reads YFSETQ. Germline trimming cut 3 bases from V and 1 base from J; bases unmatched to any gene: 5. CDR3 sequence (DNA): TGCGCCAGCAGCTCGGGACAGGATACGAACACTGAAGCTTTCTTT. It yields the protein CASSSGQDTNTEAFF.

CDR3 DNA: TGTGCCAGCAGTGACCGGACAGTCGCCTACGAGCAGTACTTC. This sequence encodes CASSDRTVAYEQYF. The rearrangement links TRBV6-6 to TRBJ2-7; D possibly corresponds to TRBD1 (6 bases). CDR1 is MNHNY, CDR2 SVGAGI, per germline (reference sequence). The CDR3 is 14 residues long. Trimming pared 5 bases from V and 2 bases from J, leaving 13 bases between.